Listed here are 10 T cell receptor beta chains from one sample, sequenced in a study of cytomegalovirus exposure and HLA in healthy donors. The study ran its PCR with 60 Vbeta and 13 Jbeta primers. Clones were read by immunoSEQ multiplex PCR, and TCRdb kept only the in-frame ones, dropping some. The sample has around 280,000 clones; around nine tenths are singletons. Sequenced sample: PBMCs. The receptors were sampled from a woman younger than 30 in good health and CMV-seronegative.

The chain links TRBV30 to TRBJ2-3; 7 positions agree with TRBD1. Per the germline V gene, CDR1 is GTSNPN and CDR2 is SVGIG (reference sequence). The CDR3 has 16 residues. With V trimmed by 0 bases and J by 2 bases, 8 bases remained unmatched. The CDR3 DNA sequence: TGTGCCTGGAGTGTTTTTGGACAGGTGCACACAGATACGCAGTATTTT. It is translated as CAWSVFGQVHTDTQYF.

The chain is built from TRBV27 and TRBJ1-2; D is unresolved. The V end lost 6 bases, the J end lost 1 base, and 9 bases lay between the germline ends. Germline values: CDR1 MNHEY, CDR2 SMNVEV (reference sequence). The CDR3 totals 13 residues. CDR3 sequence (DNA): TGTGCCAGCAGGCTTCAGGATAACTATGGCTACACCTTC. It yields the protein CASRLQDNYGYTF.

This sequence joins TRBV11-2 and TRBJ1-2; the match to TRBD1 covers 7 bases. CDR1 SGHAT and CDR2 FQNNGV come from the germline V gene. V trimming: 3 bases; J trimming: 0 bases; junction bases outside the gene matches: 4. The length of the CDR3 is 15 residues. CDR3 coding DNA: TGTGCCAGCAGCTTGTCTGGGACAGCTAACTATGGCTACACCTTC. It is translated as CASSLSGTANYGYTF.

The V gene is TRBV9, the J gene TRBJ1-2; D might be TRBD1 (6 bases). The CDR3 is 16 residues long. Germline CDR1 is SGDLS and CDR2 is YYNGEE. V was trimmed by 2 bases and J by 6 bases, leaving 20 bases between them. CDR3 residues: CASSVWGGGTGNGYTF. The CDR3, as DNA: TGTGCCAGCAGCGTTTGGGGAGGGGGTACCGGGAATGGCTACACCTTC.

In regard to this clone: Different DNA sequences within this sample yield the same CDR3. The chain links TRBV9 to TRBJ1-2; TRBD1 matches at 7 bases. Trimming at V came to 0 bases and at J to 6 bases, leaving 2 bases not matched to a gene. The CDR3 is 13 residues long. Germline V gives CDR1 SGDLS, CDR2 YYNGEE. CDR3: CASSVVTGNGYTF. The CDR3 DNA sequence: TGTGCCAGCAGCGTAGTGACAGGGAATGGCTACACCTTC. Full variable domain (missing parts from reference TRBV9 and TRBJ1-2): DSGVTQTPKHLITATGQRVTLRCSPRSGDLSVYWYQQSLDQGLQFLIQYYNGEERAKGNILERFSAQQFPDLHSELNLSSLELGDSALYFCASSVVTGNGYTFGSGTRLTVV.

V usage is TRBV21-1 and J usage is TRBJ1-1; the listed D gene, TRBD1, was not tested against the DNA. TRBV21-1 is a pseudogene segment. CDR3 length: 15 residues. The CDR3 protein is CASSFRTGGNTEAFF. The CDR3 DNA is TGTGCCAGCAGCTTCCGGACAGGGGGGAACACTGAAGCTTTCTTT.

The chain has TRBV6-1 and TRBJ1-3; the D gene is possibly TRBD1 (6 bases). There are 19 residues in the CDR3. The V end lost 2 bases, the J end lost 0 bases, and 20 bases lay between the germline ends. Germline CDR1 is MNHNS and CDR2 is SASEGT. The CDR3 bases are TGTGCCAGCAGTGAATGGGGGCTAGTAGGGGATTTCTCTGGAAACACCATATATTTT. This codes for CASSEWGLVGDFSGNTIYF.

This rearrangement joins TRBV5-5 to TRBJ2-1; 7 bases fit TRBD2. Germline CDR1 is SGHKS and CDR2 is YYEKEE (reference sequence). Losses at the gene ends were 0 bases for V and 12 bases for J; bases not matched to a gene: 9. The CDR3 extends over 14 amino acids. CDR3 protein: CASSLASGGWGQFF. The CDR3, as DNA: TGTGCCAGCAGCTTGGCTAGCGGTGGTTGGGGGCAGTTCTTC.

In this sample, this clone turned up a few times. This sequence joins TRBV19 and TRBJ1-3, with D perhaps matching TRBD1 (6 bases). The CDR3 has 14 residues. Deletions cut 7 bases from V and 5 bases from J, with 15 bases between. Germline CDR1 and CDR2: LNHDA and SQIVND (reference sequence). The chain's CDR3 is CASTTTGTRNTIYF. The CDR3 DNA reads TGTGCCAGTACCACTACAGGGACTAGAAACACCATATATTTT.

Notes on this clone: This sample also contains other DNA sequences that code for the same CDR3. The chain links TRBV18 to TRBJ2-7, with 9 positions matching TRBD1. V shed 3 bases and J 4 bases; nucleotides not matched to a gene: 1. Per germline, CDR1 KGHSH and CDR2 LQKENI. The CDR3 has 13 residues. CDR3 nucleotides: TGTGCCAGCTCACCCGGGACAGGGTACGAGCAGTACTTC. Translating gives CASSPGTGYEQYF.